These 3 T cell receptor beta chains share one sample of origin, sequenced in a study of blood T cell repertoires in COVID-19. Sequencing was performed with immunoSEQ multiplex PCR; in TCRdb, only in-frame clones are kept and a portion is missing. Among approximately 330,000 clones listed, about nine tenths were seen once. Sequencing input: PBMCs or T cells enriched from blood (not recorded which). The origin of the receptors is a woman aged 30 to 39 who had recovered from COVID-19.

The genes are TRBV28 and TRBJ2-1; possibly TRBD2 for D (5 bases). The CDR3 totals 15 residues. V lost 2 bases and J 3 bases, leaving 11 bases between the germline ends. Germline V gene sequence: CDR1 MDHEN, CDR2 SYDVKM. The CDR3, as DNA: TGTGCCAGCAGTTTAGGGAGCGGTCACTACAATGAGCAGTTCTTC. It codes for CASSLGSGHYNEQFF.

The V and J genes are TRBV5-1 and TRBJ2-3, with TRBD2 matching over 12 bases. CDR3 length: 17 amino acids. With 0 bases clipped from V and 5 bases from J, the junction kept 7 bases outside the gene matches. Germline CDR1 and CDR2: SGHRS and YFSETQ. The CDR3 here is CASSLGYGTSGRDTQYF. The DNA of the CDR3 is TGCGCCAGCAGCTTGGGGTACGGGACTAGCGGGCGAGATACGCAGTATTTT.

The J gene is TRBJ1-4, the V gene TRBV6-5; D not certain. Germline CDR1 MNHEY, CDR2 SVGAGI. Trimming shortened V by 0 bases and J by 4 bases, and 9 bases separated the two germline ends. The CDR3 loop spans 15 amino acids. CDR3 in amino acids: CASSYSGGLNEKLFF. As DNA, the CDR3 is TGTGCCAGCAGTTACTCCGGCGGGCTTAATGAAAAACTGTTTTTT.